This T cell receptor beta chain was recorded in a study of metastatic and nonmetastatic thyroid tumors. As for the study in general: Repertoires from blood and tumor or nodule tissue of malignant and benign thyroid patients were compared.

Study processing details: The study took CDR3 differences across clinicopathological groups and made a distant-metastasis classifier for papillary thyroid cancer from them. Using MiXCR, TCRdb re-called clones from the PCR reads. The V and J calls reflect TCRdb's pipeline rather than the authors' work. The table records several thousand clones, roughly a quarter of them present only once. Germline V CDR1 and CDR2: SNHLY, FYNNEI. Between the trimmed V and J ends, which lost 6 bases and 0 bases, there was a span of 8 bases. This CDR3 comprises 14 residues. Prior to thyroid surgery, none of the patients had received any treatment.

Sequencing used adjacent normal tissue. The clonotype was recovered from a female donor with papillary thyroid cancer or a benign thyroid nodule (not recorded which). Some clones in this sample may be carry-over from other donors' samples. The chain uses TRBV2 and TRBJ2-2; D unclear. CDR3 nucleotides: TGTGCCAGCAGCAGGAGCTCGAACACCGGGGAGCTGTTTTTT. It specifies CASSRSSNTGELFF.